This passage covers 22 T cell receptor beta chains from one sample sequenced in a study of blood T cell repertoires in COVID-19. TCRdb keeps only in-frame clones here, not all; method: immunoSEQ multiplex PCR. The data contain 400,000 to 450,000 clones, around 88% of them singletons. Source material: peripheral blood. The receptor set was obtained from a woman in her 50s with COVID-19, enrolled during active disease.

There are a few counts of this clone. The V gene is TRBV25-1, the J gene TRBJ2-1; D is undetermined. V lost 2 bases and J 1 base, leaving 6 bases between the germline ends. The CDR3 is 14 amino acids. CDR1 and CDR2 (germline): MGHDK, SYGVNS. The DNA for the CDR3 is TGTGCCAGCAGTGAAGAGCGTTCCTACAATGAGCAGTTCTTC. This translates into CASSEERSYNEQFF.

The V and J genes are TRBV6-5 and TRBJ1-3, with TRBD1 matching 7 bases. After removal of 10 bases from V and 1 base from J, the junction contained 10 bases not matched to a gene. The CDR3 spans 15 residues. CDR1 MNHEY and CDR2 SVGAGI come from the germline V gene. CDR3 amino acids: CATRGGGVSGNTIYF. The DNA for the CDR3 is TGTGCCACCAGGGGGGGAGGCGTATCTGGAAACACCATATATTTT.

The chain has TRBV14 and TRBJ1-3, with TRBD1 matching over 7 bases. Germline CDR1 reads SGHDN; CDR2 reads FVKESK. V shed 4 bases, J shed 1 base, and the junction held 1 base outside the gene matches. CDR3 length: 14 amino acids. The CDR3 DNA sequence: TGTGCCAGCAGCCTGACAGGGTCTGGAAACACCATATATTTT. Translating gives CASSLTGSGNTIYF.

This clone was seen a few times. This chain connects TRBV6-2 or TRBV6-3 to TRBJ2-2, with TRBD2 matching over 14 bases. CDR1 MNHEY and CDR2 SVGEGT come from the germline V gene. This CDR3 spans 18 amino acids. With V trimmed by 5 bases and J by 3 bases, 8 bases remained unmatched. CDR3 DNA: TGTGCCAGCAGTGATCCGACTAGCGGGGGGGCCGACACCGGGGAGCTGTTTTTT. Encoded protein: CASSDPTSGGADTGELFF.

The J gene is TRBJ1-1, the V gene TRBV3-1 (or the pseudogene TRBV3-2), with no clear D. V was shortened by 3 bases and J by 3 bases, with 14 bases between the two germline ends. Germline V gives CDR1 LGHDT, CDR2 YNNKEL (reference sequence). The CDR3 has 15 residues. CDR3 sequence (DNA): TGTGCCAGCAGCCATCTTCTTACCTCGGACACTGAAGCTTTCTTT. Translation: CASSHLLTSDTEAFF.

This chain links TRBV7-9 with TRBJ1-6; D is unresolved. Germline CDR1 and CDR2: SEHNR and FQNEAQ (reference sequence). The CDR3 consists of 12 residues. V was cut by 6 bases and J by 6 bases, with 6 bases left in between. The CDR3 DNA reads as TGTGCCAGCAGTCTTGTTAATTCACCCCTCCACTTT. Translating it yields CASSLVNSPLHF.

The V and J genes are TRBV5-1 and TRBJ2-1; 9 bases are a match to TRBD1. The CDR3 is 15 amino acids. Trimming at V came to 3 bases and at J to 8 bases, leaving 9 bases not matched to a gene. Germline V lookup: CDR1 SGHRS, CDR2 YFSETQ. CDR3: CASSYDGTGWDEQFF. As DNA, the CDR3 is TGCGCCAGCAGCTATGACGGGACAGGGTGGGATGAGCAGTTCTTC.

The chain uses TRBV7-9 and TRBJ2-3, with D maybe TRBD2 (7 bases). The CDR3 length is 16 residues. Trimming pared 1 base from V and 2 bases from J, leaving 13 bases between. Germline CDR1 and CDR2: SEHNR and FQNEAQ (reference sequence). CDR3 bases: TGTGCCAGCAGCTTAGGGGCGGGGGCCAACACAGATACGCAGTATTTT. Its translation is CASSLGAGANTDTQYF.

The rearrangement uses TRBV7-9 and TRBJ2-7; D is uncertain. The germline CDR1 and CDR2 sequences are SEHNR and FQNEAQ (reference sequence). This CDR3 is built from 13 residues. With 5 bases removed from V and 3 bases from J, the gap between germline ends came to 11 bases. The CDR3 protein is CASSMSISYEQYF. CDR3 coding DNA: TGTGCCAGCAGCATGTCGATCAGCTACGAGCAGTACTTC.

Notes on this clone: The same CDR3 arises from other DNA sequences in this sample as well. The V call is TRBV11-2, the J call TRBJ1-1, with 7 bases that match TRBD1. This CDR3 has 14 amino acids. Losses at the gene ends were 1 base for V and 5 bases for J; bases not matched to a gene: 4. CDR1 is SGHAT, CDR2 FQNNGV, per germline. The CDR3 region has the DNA TGTGCCAGCAGCTTAGTAGGGGGCGGGACTGAAGCTTTCTTT. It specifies CASSLVGGGTEAFF.

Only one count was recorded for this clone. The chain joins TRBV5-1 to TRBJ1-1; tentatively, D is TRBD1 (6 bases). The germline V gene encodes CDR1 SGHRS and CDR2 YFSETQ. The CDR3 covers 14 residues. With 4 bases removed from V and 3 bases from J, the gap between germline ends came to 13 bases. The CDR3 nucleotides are TGCGCCAGCAGCCCGGGGGGCAGGGACACTGAAGCTTTCTTT. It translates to CASSPGGRDTEAFF.

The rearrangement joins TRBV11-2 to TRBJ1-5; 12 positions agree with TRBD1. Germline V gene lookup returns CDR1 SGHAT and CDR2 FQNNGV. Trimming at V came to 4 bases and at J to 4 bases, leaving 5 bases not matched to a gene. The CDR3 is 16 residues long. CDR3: CASSSGQGALNQPQHF. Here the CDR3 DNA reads TGTGCCAGCAGCTCGGGACAGGGGGCGTTAAATCAGCCCCAGCATTTT.

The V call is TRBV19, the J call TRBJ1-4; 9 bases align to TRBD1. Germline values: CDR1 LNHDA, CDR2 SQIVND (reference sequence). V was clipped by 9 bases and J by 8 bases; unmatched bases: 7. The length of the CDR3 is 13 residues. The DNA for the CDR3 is TGTGCCAGCAGCGGACAGGGGAAGGAAAAACTGTTTTTT. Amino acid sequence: CASSGQGKEKLFF.

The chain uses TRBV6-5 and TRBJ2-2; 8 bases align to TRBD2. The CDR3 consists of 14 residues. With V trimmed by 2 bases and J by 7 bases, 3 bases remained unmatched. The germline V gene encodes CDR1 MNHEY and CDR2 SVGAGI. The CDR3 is CASSYPRGGGELFF. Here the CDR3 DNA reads TGTGCCAGCAGTTACCCACGGGGGGGCGGGGAGCTGTTTTTT.

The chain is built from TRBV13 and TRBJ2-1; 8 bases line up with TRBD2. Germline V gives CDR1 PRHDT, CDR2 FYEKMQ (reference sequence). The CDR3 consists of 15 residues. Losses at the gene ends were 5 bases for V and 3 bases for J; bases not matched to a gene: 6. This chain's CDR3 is CASSPGLDNYNEQFF. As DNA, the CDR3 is TGTGCCAGCAGCCCGGGACTAGACAACTACAATGAGCAGTTCTTC.

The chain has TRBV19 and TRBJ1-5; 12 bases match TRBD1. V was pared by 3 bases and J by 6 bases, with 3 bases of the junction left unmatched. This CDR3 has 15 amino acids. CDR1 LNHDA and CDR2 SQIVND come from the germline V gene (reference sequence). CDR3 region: CASSMGQGAGQPQHF. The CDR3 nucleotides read TGTGCCAGTAGTATGGGACAGGGGGCCGGTCAGCCCCAGCATTTT.

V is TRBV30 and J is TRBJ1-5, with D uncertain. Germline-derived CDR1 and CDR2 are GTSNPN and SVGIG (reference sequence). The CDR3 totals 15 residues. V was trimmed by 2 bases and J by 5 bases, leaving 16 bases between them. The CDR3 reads CAWSSLQVGDQPQHF. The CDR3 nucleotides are TGTGCCTGGAGTTCCCTTCAGGTGGGAGATCAGCCCCAGCATTTT.

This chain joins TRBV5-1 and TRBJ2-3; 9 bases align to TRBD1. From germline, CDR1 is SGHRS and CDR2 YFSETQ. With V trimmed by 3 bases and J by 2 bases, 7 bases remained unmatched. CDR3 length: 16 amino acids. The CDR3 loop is CASSSYRGHITDTQYF. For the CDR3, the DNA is TGCGCCAGCAGCTCTTACAGGGGGCATATCACAGATACGCAGTATTTT.

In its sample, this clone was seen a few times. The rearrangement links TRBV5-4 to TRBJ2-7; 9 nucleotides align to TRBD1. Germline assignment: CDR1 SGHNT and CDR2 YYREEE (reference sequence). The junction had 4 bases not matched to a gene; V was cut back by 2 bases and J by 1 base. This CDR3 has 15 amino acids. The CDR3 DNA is TGTGCCAGCAGCTTCCGGGACAGGGCATCCTACGAGCAGTACTTC. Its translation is CASSFRDRASYEQYF.

The CDR3 nucleotides read TGCGCCAGCAGCCAAGACCCGACAGGCAGGGCTTTCTTT. Protein product: CASSQDPTGRAFF. The rearrangement joins TRBV4-1 to TRBJ1-1; weak D call: TRBD1 (6 bases). V shed 0 bases and J shed 11 bases, with 13 bases lying between them. The CDR3 runs to 13 residues. CDR1 MGHRA and CDR2 YSYEKL come from the germline V gene.

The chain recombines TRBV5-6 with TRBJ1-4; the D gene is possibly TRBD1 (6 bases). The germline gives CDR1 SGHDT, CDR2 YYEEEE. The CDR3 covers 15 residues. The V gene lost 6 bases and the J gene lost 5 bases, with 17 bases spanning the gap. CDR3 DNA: TGTGCCAGCAACTGGGCAGGGGCCGGGAATGAAAAACTGTTTTTT. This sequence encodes CASNWAGAGNEKLFF. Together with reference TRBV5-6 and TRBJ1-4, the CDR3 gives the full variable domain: DAGVTQSPTHLIKTRGQQVTLRCSPKSGHDTVSWYQQALGQGPQFIFQYYEEEERQRGNFPDRFSGHQFPNYSSELNVNALLLGDSALYLCASNWAGAGNEKLFFGSGTQLSVL.

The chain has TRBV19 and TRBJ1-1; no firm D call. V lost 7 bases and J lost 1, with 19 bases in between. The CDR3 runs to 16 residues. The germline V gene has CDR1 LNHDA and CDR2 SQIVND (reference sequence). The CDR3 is CASTRLESRGNTEAFF. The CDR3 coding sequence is TGTGCCAGTACCCGGTTGGAATCACGGGGGAACACTGAAGCTTTCTTT.